A single count supports the clone carrying this TCR beta chain. Here immunoSEQ multiplex PCR was the method, and the copy in TCRdb shows in-frame clones only, minus some. The sample includes more than 2 million clones, 95% of them seen just once. The entry originates in a study of shared clonotypes between healthy human individuals. Study-level background: Participating donors consisted of a couple of women and a few men aged 18 to 49.

The V segment lost 6 bases and the J segment 4 bases; nucleotides outside the gene matches: 5. Germline CDR1 and CDR2: MNHEY and SMNVEV (reference sequence). The CDR3 spans 14 residues. This sequence joins TRBV27 and TRBJ1-4; 7 bases map to TRBD1. The source material was naive CD4+ T cells sorted from blood. The subset is: CD45RA+ positively selected. The receptor was isolated from a man aged 18 to 30 in good health. The CDR3 DNA reads TGTGCCAGCAGAACGACAGGGAGTAATGAAAAACTGTTTTTT. Translation: CASRTTGSNEKLFF.